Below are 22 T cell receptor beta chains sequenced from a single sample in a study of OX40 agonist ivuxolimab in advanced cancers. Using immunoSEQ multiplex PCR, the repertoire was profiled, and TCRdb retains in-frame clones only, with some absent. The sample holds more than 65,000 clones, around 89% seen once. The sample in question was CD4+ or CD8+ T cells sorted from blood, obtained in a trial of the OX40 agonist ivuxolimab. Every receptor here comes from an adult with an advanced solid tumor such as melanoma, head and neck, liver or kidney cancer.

This chain's CDR3 is CASSLVPHDGNEQFF. The CDR3 DNA is TGCGCCAGCAGCTTGGTCCCACACGACGGCAATGAGCAGTTCTTC. The V call is TRBV5-1, the J call TRBJ2-1; D remains unclear. The CDR3 length is 15 residues. Trimming cost V 0 bases and J 6 bases, with 13 bases left between them. The germline V gene has CDR1 SGHRS and CDR2 YFSETQ.

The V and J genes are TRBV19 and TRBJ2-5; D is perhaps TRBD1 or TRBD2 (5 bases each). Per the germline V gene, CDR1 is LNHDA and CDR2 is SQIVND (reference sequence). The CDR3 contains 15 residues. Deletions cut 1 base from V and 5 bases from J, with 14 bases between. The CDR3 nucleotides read TGTGCCAGTAGTATAGCAGGGACCCTTAGGGAGACCCAGTACTTC. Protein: CASSIAGTLRETQYF.

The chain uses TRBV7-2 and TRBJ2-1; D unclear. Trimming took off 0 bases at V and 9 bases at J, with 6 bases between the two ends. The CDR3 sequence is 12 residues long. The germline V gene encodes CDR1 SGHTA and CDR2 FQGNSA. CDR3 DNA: TGTGCCAGCAGCTTAGCGATGGGTGAGCAGTTCTTC. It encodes CASSLAMGEQFF.

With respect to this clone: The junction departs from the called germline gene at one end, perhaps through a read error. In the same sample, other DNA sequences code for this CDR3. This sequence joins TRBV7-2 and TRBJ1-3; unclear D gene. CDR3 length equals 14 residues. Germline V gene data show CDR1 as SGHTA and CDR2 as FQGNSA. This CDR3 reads CASSLAGAGNTIYF. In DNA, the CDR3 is TGTGCCAGCAGTTTAGCTGGGGCTGGAAACACCATATATTTT.

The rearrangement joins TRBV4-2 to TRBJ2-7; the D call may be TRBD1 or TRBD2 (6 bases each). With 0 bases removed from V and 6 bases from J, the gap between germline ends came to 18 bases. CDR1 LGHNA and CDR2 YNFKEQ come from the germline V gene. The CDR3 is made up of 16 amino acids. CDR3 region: CASSQEPPGDSLEQYF. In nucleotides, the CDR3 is TGTGCCAGCAGCCAAGAACCCCCAGGGGACTCTCTCGAGCAGTACTTC.

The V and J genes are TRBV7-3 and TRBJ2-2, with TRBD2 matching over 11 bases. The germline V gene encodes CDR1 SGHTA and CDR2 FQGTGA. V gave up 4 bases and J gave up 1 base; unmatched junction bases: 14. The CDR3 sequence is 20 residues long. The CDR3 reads CASSSAGVITSGGNTGELFF. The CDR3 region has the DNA TGTGCCAGCAGCTCTGCCGGGGTGATTACTAGCGGGGGGAACACCGGGGAGCTGTTTTTT.

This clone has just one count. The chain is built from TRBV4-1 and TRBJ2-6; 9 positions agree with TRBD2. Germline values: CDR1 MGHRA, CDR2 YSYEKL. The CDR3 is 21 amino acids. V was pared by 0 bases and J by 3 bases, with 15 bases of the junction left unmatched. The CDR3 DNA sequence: TGCGCCAGCAGCCAAGAGGGGCTCCAGCGGGGGGTGAAATTTGGGGCCAACGTCCTGACTTTC. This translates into CASSQEGLQRGVKFGANVLTF.

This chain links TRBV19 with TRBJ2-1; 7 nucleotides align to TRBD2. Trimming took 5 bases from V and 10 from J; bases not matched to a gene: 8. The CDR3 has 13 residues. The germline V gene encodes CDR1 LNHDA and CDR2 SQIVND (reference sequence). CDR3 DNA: TGTGCCAGTAGTGGGGAGGGGTTCGGCGAGCAGTTCTTC. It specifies CASSGEGFGEQFF. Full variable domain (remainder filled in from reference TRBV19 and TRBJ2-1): DGGITQSPKYLFRKEGQNVTLSCEQNLNHDAMYWYRQDPGQGLRLIYYSQIVNDFQKGDIAEGYSVSREKKESFPLTVTSAQKNPTAFYLCASSGEGFGEQFFGPGTRLTVL.

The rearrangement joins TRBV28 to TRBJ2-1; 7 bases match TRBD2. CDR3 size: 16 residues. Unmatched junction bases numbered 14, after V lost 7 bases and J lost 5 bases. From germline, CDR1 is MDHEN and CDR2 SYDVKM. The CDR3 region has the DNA TGTGCCAGCATCCCCCCCGGGAGGCCCACAAACAATGAGCAGTTCTTC. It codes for CASIPPGRPTNNEQFF.

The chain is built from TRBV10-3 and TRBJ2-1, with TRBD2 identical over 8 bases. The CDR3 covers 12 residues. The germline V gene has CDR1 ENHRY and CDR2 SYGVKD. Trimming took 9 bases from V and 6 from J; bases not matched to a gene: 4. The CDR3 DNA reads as TGTGCCATAGGCGGGAGGCCCAATGAGCAGTTCTTC. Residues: CAIGGRPNEQFF.

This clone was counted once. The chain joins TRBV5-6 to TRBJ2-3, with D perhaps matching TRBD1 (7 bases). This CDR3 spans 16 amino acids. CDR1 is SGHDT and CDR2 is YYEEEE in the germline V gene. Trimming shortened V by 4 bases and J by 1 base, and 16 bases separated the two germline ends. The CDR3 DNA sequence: TGTGCCAGCAGCCTCAGGGGGAGGCCTGGCACAGATACGCAGTATTTT. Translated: CASSLRGRPGTDTQYF.

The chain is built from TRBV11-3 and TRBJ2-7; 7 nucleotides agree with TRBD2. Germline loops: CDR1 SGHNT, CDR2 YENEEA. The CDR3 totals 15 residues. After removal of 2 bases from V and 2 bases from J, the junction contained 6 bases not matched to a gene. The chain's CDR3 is CASSLSASGTYEQYF. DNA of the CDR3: TGTGCCAGCAGCTTATCCGCTAGCGGTACCTACGAGCAGTACTTC. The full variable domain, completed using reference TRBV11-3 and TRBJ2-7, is EAGVVQSPRYKIIEKKQPVAFWCNPISGHNTLYWYLQNLGQGPELLIRYENEEAVDDSQLPKDRFSAERLKGVDSTLKIQPAELGDSAVYLCASSLSASGTYEQYFGPGTRLTVT.

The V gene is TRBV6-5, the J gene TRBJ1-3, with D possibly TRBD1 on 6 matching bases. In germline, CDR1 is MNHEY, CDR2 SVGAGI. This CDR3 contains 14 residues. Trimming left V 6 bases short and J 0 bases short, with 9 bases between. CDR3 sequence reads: CASSQGHSGNTIYF. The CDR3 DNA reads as TGTGCCAGCAGCCAGGGACACTCTGGAAACACCATATATTTT.

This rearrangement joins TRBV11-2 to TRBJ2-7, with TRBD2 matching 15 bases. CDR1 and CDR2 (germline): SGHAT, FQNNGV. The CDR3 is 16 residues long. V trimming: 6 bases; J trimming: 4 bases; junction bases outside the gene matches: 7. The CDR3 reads CASRGTSGRSQYEQYF. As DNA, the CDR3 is TGTGCCAGCAGGGGGACTAGCGGGAGGTCACAGTACGAGCAGTACTTC.

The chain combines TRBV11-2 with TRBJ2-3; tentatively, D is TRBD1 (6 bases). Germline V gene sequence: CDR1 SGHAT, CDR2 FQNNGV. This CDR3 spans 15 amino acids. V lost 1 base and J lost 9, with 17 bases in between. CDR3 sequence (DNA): TGTGCCAGCAGCTTAGCCTACAGGGCACCAGGCACGCAGTATTTT. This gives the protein CASSLAYRAPGTQYF.

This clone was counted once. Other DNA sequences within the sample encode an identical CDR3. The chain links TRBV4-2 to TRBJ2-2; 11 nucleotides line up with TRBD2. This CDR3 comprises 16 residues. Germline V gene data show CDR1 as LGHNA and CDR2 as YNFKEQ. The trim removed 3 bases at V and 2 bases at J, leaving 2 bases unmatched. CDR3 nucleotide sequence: TGTGCCAGCAGCCAGGGACTAGCGGCTAACACCGGGGAGCTGTTTTTT. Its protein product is CASSQGLAANTGELFF.

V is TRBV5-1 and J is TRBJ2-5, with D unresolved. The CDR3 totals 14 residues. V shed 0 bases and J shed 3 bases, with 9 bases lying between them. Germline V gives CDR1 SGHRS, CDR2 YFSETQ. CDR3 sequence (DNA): TGCGCCAGCAGCTTGGGAAGGGTGGAAGAGACCCAGTACTTC. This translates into CASSLGRVEETQYF.

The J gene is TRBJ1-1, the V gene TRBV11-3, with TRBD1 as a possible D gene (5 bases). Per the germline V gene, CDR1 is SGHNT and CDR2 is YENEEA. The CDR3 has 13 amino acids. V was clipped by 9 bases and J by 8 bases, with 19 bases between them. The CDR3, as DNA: TGTGCCAGTCTCCGTACCGGGGCGCAGGAAGCTTTCTTT. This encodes CASLRTGAQEAFF.

CDR3 residues: CAKETQYF. CDR3 bases: TGTGCCAAGGAGACCCAGTACTTC. The rearrangement joins TRBV28 to TRBJ2-5; D unclear. This CDR3 is 8 amino acids long. Germline assignment: CDR1 MDHEN and CDR2 SYDVKM. Trimming took off 10 bases at V and 5 bases at J, with 2 bases between the two ends.

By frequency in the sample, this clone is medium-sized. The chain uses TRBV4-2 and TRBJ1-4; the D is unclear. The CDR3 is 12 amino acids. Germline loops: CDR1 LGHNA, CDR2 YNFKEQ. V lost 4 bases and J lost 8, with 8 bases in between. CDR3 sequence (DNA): TGTGCCAGCAGCCTTGTAGGGGAAAAACTGTTTTTT. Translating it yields CASSLVGEKLFF.

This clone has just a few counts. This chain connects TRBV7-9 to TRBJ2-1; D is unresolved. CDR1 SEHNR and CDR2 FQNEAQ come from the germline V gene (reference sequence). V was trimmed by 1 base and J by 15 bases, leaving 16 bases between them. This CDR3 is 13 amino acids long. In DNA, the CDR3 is TGTGCCAGCAGCTTAGATTCAGCCCGCGTCTTGTTCTTC. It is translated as CASSLDSARVLFF.

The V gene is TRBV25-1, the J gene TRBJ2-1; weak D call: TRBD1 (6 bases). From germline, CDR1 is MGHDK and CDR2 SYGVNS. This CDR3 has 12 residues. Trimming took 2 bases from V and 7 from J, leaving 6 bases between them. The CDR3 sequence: CASSEQGNEQFF. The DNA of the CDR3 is TGTGCCAGCAGTGAACAGGGGAATGAGCAGTTCTTC.